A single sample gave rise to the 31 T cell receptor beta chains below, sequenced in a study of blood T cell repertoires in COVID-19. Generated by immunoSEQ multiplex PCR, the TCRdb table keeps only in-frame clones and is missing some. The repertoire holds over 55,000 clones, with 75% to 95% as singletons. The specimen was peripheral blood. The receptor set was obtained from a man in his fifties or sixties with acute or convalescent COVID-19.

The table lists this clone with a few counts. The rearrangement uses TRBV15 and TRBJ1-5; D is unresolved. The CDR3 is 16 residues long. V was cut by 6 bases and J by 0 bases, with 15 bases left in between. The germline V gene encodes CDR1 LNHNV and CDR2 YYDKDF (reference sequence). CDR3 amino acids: CATSIFAGYSNQPQHF. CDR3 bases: TGTGCCACCAGTATCTTCGCCGGGTATAGCAATCAGCCCCAGCATTTT. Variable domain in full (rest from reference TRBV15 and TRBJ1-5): DAMVIQNPRYQVTQFGKPVTLSCSQTLNHNVMYWYQQKSSQAPKLLFHYYDKDFNNEADTPDNFQSRRPNTSFCFLDIRSPGLGDTAMYLCATSIFAGYSNQPQHFGDGTRLSIL.

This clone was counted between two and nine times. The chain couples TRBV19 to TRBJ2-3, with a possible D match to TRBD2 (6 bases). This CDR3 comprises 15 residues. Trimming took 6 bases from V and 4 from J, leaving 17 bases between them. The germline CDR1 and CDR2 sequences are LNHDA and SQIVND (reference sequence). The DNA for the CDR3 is TGTGCCAGTAGCCGGAACCAAGCGGGTGCAGATACGCAGTATTTT. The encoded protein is CASSRNQAGADTQYF.

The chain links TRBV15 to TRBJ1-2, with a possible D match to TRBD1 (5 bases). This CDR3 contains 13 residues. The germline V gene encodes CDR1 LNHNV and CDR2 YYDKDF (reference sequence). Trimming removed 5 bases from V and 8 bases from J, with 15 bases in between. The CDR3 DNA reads TGTGCCACCAGCCAACGAGGGGCGGGAGGCTACACCTTC. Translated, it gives CATSQRGAGGYTF.

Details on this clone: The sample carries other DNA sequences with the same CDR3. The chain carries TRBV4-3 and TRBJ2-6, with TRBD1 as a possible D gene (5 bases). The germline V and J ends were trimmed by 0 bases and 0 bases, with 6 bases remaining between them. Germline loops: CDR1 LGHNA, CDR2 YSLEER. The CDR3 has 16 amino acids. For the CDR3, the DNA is TGCGCCAGCAGCCAAGATAGGGGCTCTGGGGCCAACGTCCTGACTTTC. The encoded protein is CASSQDRGSGANVLTF.

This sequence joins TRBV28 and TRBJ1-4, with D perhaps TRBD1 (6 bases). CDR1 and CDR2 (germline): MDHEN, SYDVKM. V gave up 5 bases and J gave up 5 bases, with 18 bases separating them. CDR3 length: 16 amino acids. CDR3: CASSMSGGQGNEKLFF. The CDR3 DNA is TGTGCCAGCAGTATGTCGGGAGGTCAGGGGAATGAAAAACTGTTTTTT.

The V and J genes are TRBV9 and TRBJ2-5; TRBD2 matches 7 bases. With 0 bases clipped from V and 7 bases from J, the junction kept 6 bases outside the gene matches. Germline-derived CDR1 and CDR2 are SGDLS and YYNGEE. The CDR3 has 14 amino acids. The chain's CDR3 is CASSVAWGEGTQYF. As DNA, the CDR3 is TGTGCCAGCAGCGTAGCTTGGGGGGAGGGGACCCAGTACTTC.

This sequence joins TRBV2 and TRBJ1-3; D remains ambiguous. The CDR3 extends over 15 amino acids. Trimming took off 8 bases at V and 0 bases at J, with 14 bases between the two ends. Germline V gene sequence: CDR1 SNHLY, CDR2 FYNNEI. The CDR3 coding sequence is TGTGCCAGCTGGGCAGGAGGGAGCTCTGGAAACACCATATATTTT. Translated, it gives CASWAGGSSGNTIYF.

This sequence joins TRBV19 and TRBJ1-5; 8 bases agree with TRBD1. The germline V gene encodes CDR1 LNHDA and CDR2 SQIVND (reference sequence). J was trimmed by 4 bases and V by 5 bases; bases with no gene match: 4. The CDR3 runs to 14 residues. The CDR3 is CASSLQGGNQPQHF. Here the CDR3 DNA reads TGTGCCAGTAGTCTACAGGGGGGTAATCAGCCCCAGCATTTT. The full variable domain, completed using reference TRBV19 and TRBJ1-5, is DGGITQSPKYLFRKEGQNVTLSCEQNLNHDAMYWYRQDPGQGLRLIYYSQIVNDFQKGDIAEGYSVSREKKESFPLTVTSAQKNPTAFYLCASSLQGGNQPQHFGDGTRLSIL.

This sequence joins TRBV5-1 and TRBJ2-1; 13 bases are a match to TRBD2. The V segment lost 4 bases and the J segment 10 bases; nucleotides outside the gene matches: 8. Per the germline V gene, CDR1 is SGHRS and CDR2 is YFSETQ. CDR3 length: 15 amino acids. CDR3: CASSATSGGTGEQFF. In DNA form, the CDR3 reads TGCGCCAGCAGCGCGACTAGCGGGGGGACTGGAGAGCAGTTCTTC.

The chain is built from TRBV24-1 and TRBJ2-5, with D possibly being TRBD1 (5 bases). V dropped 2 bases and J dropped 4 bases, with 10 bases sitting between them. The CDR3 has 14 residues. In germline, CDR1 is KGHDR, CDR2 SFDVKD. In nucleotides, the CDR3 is TGTGCCACCAGTGATTGGGGCCTCGGAGAGACCCAGTACTTC. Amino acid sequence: CATSDWGLGETQYF.

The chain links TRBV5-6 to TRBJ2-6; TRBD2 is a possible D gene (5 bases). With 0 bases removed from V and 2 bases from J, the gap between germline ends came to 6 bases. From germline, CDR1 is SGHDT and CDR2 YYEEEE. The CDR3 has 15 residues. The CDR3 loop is CASSLGGAGANVLTF. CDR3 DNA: TGTGCCAGCAGCTTGGGGGGAGCTGGGGCCAACGTCCTGACTTTC. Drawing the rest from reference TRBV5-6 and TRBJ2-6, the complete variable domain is DAGVTQSPTHLIKTRGQQVTLRCSPKSGHDTVSWYQQALGQGPQFIFQYYEEEERQRGNFPDRFSGHQFPNYSSELNVNALLLGDSALYLCASSLGGAGANVLTFGAGSRLTVL.

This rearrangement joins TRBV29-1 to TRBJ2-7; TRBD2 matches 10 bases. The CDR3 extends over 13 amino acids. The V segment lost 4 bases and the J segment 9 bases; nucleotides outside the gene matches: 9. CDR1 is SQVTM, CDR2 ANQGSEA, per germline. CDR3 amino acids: CSVGASGSTVQYF. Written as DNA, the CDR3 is TGCAGCGTTGGGGCTAGCGGGAGTACGGTGCAGTACTTC.

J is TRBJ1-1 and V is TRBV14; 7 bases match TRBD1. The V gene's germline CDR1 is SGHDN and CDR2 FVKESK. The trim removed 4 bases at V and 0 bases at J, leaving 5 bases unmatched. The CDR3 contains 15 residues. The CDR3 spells CASSPRQGMNTEAFF. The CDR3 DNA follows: TGTGCCAGCAGCCCTCGACAGGGCATGAACACTGAAGCTTTCTTT.

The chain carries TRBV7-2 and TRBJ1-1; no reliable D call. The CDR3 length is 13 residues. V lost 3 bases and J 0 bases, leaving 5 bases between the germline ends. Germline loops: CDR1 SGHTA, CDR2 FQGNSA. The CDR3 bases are TGTGCCAGCAGCTTGAGCTTGAACACTGAAGCTTTCTTT. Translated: CASSLSLNTEAFF.

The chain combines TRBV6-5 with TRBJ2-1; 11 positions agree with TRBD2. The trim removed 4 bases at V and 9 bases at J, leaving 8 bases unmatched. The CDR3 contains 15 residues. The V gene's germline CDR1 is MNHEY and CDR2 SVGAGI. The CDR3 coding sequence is TGTGCCAGCAGTTTGACTAGCGGGACAGGAGTTGAGCAGTTCTTC. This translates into CASSLTSGTGVEQFF.

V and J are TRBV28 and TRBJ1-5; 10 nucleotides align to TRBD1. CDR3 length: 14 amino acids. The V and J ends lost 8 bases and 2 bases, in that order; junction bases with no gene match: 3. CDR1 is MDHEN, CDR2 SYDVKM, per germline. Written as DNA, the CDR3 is TGTGCCAGCCGACAGGGGGCGGGCAATCAGCCCCAGCATTTT. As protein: CASRQGAGNQPQHF.

CDR3: CSVEDTTGNEQYF. The DNA for the CDR3 is TGCAGCGTTGAAGACACGACAGGGAACGAGCAGTACTTC. This chain joins TRBV29-1 and TRBJ2-7, with 7 bases that match TRBD1. Per the germline V gene, CDR1 is SQVTM and CDR2 is ANQGSEA. Trimming cost V 0 bases and J 5 bases; bases outside gene matches: 4. The CDR3 has 13 amino acids.

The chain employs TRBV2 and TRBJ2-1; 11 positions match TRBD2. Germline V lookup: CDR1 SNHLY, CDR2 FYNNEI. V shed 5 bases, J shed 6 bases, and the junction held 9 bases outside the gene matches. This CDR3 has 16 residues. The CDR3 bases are TGTGCCAGCAGTCTACATAGCGGGAGGGCCGTCAATGAGCAGTTCTTC. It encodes CASSLHSGRAVNEQFF.

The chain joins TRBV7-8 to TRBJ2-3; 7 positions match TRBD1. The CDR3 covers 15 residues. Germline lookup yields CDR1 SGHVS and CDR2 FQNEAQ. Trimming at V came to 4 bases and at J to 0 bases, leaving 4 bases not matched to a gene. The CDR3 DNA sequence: TGTGCCAGCAGCTCTACAGGGGCCAGCACAGATACGCAGTATTTT. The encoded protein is CASSSTGASTDTQYF. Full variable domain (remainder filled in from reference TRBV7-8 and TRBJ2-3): GAGVSQSPRYKVAKRGQDVALRCDPISGHVSLFWYQQALGQGPEFLTYFQNEAQLDKSGLPSDRFFAERPEGSVSTLKIQRTQQEDSAVYLCASSSTGASTDTQYFGPGTRLTVL.

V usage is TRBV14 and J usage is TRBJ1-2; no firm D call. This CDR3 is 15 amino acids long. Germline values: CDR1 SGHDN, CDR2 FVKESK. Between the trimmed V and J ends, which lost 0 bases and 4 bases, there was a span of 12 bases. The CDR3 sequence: CASSQDVDTAYGYTF. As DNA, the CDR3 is TGTGCCAGCAGCCAAGATGTGGATACAGCCTATGGCTACACCTTC. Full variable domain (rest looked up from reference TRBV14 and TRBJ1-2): EAGVTQFPSHSVIEKGQTVTLRCDPISGHDNLYWYRRVMGKEIKFLLHFVKESKQDESGMPNNRFLAERTGGTYSTLKVQPAELEDSGVYFCASSQDVDTAYGYTFGSGTRLTVV.

CDR3 amino acids: CAISETRPNYGYTF. The CDR3 bases are TGTGCCATCAGCGAAACTAGACCTAACTATGGCTACACCTTC. This chain connects TRBV10-3 to TRBJ1-2, with no clear D. Trimming left V 6 bases short and J 0 bases short, with 11 bases between. The CDR3 has 14 residues. Germline CDR1 reads ENHRY; CDR2 reads SYGVKD.

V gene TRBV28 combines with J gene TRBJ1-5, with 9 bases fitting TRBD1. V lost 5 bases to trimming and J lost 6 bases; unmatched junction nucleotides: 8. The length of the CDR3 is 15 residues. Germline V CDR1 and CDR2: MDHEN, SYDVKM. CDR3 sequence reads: CASSGLTGGVQPQHF. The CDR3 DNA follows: TGTGCCAGCAGTGGACTGACAGGGGGGGTTCAGCCCCAGCATTTT.

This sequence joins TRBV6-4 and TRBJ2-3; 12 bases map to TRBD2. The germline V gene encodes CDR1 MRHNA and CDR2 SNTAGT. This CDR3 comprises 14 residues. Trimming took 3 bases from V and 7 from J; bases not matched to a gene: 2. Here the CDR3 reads CASSEGLAGYTQYF. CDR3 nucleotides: TGTGCCAGCAGTGAGGGACTAGCGGGTTATACGCAGTATTTT.

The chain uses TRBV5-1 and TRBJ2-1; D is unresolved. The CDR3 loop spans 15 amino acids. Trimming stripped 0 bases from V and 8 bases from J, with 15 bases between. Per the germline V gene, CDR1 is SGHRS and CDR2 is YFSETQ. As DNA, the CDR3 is TGCGCCAGCAGCTTGGTGACTCCCTCAGAAGATGAGCAGTTCTTC. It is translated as CASSLVTPSEDEQFF.

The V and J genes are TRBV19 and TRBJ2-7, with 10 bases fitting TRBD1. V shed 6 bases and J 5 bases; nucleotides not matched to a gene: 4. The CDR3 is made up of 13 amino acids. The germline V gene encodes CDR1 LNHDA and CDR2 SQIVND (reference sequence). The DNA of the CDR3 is TGTGCCAGTAGCCCGGGACAGGGGAACGAGCAGTACTTC. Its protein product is CASSPGQGNEQYF. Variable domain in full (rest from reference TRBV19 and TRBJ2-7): DGGITQSPKYLFRKEGQNVTLSCEQNLNHDAMYWYRQDPGQGLRLIYYSQIVNDFQKGDIAEGYSVSREKKESFPLTVTSAQKNPTAFYLCASSPGQGNEQYFGPGTRLTVT.

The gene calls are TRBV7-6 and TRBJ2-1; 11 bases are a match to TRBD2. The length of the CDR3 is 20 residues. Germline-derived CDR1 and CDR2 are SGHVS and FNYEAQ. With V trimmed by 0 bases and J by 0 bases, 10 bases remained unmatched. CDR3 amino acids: CASSLAGTSGYPSSYNEQFF. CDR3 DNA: TGTGCCAGCAGCTTAGCAGGGACTAGCGGCTACCCGAGCTCCTACAATGAGCAGTTCTTC.

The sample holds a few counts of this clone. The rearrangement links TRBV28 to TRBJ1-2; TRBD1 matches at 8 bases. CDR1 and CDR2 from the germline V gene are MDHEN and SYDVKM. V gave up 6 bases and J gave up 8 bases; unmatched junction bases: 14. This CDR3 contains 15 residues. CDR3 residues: CASSPRTGRPLGYTF. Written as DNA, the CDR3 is TGTGCCAGCAGCCCTCGGACAGGGAGGCCTCTGGGCTACACCTTC.

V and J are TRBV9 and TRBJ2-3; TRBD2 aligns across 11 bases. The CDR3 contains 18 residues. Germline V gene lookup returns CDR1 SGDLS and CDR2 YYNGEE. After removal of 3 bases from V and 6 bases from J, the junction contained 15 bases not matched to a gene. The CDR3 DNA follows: TGTGCCAGCAGCGCCGTACACACCCCTAGCGGGAGGTTGGATACGCAGTATTTT. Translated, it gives CASSAVHTPSGRLDTQYF.

The CDR3 reads CASSPSDRENIQYF. The CDR3 coding sequence is TGTGCCAGCAGTCCGTCGGACAGGGAAAACATTCAGTACTTC. The chain is built from TRBV28 and TRBJ2-4; TRBD1 agrees at 8 bases. Germline CDR1 and CDR2: MDHEN and SYDVKM. The CDR3 covers 14 residues. The junction had 5 bases not matched to a gene; V was cut back by 5 bases and J by 5 bases.

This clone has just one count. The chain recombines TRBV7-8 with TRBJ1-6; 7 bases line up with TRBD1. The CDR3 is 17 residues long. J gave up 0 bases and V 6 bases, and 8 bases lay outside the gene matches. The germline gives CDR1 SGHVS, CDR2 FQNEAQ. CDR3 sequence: CASRFTGTASYNSPLHF. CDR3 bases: TGTGCCAGCAGATTTACCGGGACAGCCTCCTATAATTCACCCCTCCACTTT.

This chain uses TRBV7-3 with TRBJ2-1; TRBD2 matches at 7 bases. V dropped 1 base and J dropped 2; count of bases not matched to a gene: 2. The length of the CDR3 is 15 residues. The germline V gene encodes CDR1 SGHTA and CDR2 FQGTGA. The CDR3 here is CASSLMGGTYNEQFF. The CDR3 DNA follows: TGTGCCAGCAGCTTAATGGGAGGGACCTACAATGAGCAGTTCTTC.